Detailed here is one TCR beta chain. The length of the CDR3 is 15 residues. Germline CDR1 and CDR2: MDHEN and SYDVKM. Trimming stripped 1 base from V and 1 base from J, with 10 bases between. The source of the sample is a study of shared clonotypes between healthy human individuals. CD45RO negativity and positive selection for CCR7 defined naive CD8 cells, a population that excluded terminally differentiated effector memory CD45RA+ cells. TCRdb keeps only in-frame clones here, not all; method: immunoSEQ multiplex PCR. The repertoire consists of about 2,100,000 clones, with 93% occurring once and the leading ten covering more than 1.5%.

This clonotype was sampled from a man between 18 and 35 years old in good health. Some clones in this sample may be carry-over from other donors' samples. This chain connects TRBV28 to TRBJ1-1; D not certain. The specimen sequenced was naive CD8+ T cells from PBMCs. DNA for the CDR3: TGTGCCAGCAGTTTATTGCGGTCAGGGAACACTGAAGCTTTCTTT. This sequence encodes CASSLLRSGNTEAFF.